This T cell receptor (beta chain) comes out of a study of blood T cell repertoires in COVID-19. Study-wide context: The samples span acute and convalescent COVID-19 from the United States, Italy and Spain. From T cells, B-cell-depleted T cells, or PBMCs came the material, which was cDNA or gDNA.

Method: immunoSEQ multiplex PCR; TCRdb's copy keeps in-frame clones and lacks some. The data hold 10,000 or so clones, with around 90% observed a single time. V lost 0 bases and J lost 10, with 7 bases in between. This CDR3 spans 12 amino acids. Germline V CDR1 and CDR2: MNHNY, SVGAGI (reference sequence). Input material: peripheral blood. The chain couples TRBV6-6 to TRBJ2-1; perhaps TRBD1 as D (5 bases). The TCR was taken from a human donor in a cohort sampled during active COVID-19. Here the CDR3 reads CASSYSGQEQFF. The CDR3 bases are TGTGCCAGCAGTTACTCGGGGCAGGAGCAGTTCTTC.